The rows below give T cell receptor beta chains drawn from one sample of a study of radiotherapy plus CTLA-4 blockade in lung cancer. Profiling relied on immunoSEQ multiplex PCR, and the TCRdb table lists in-frame clones only, not all of them. This sample carries tens of thousands of clones, 63% of them seen once, and the ten largest clones take about a fifth. The source was peripheral blood, collected from a patient treated with radiotherapy plus ipilimumab. The receptors derive from a human donor with non-small cell lung cancer who had a partial response to radiotherapy plus ipilimumab. The CDR3 runs from the conserved cysteine through the conserved F or W. Fields, in order: V gene, D gene, clone size, J gene, CDR3 protein, CDR3 DNA. The D gene is left open where the match is weak. Only part of the rows carry a size: once, few, many, or a class if the clone is expanded.

v_call: TRBV6-6
d_call: NA
clone_size: NA
j_call: TRBJ2-7
cdr3_aa: CASSFTGQSYEQYF
cdr3_nt: TGTGCCAGCAGCTTTACAGGCCAATCCTACGAGCAGTACTTC

v_call: TRBV11-3
d_call: NA
clone_size: few
j_call: TRBJ1-5
cdr3_aa: CASSLRGSWGNQPQHF
cdr3_nt: TGTGCCAGCAGCTTGAGAGGGAGTTGGGGCAATCAGCCCCAGCATTTT

v_call: TRBV27
d_call: NA
clone_size: few
j_call: TRBJ2-3
cdr3_aa: CASRGRGSTDTQYF
cdr3_nt: TGTGCCAGCAGGGGTAGGGGTAGCACAGATACGCAGTATTTT

v_call: TRBV27
d_call: NA
clone_size: once
j_call: TRBJ1-2
cdr3_aa: CASSQLPNNYGYTF
cdr3_nt: TGTGCCAGCAGCCAACTTCCGAACAACTATGGCTACACCTTC

v_call: TRBV11-2
d_call: TRBD1
clone_size: NA
j_call: TRBJ1-5
cdr3_aa: CASSLMTGVGQPQHF
cdr3_nt: TGTGCCAGCAGCTTAATGACAGGGGTAGGACAGCCCCAGCATTTT

v_call: TRBV27
d_call: TRBD2
clone_size: NA
j_call: TRBJ2-3
cdr3_aa: CASSFRGVYTDTQYF
cdr3_nt: TGTGCCAGCAGTTTTCGGGGGGTCTACACAGATACGCAGTATTTT

v_call: TRBV5-1
d_call: NA
clone_size: NA
j_call: TRBJ2-5
cdr3_aa: CASSLARGQETQYF
cdr3_nt: TGCGCCAGCAGCTTGGCCAGGGGACAAGAGACCCAGTACTTC

v_call: TRBV7-6
d_call: TRBD2
clone_size: NA
j_call: TRBJ2-3
cdr3_aa: CASSSQRTSGGEDTQYF
cdr3_nt: TGTGCCAGCAGCTCGCAACGGACTAGCGGGGGGGAGGATACGCAGTATTTT

v_call: TRBV6-6
d_call: NA
clone_size: few
j_call: TRBJ1-1
cdr3_aa: CASSYGGGSSEAFF
cdr3_nt: TGTGCCAGCAGTTACGGGGGAGGATCCTCAGAAGCTTTCTTT

v_call: TRBV5-1
d_call: TRBD1
clone_size: NA
j_call: TRBJ2-3
cdr3_aa: CASSRDREADTQYF
cdr3_nt: TGCGCCAGCAGCCGGGACAGGGAAGCAGATACGCAGTATTTT

v_call: TRBV28
d_call: TRBD1
clone_size: NA
j_call: TRBJ1-2
cdr3_aa: CASGDRRGYTF
cdr3_nt: TGTGCCAGCGGGGACAGGCGGGGCTACACCTTC

v_call: TRBV7-3
d_call: NA
clone_size: NA
j_call: TRBJ1-1
cdr3_aa: CASSFTRTDTEAFF
cdr3_nt: TGTGCCAGCAGCTTTACCCGGACAGACACTGAAGCTTTCTTT

v_call: TRBV7-2
d_call: TRBD2
clone_size: NA
j_call: TRBJ2-7
cdr3_aa: CASSQGGGGYEQYF
cdr3_nt: TGTGCCAGCAGCCAGGGCGGGGGGGGCTACGAGCAGTACTTC

v_call: TRBV7-9
d_call: TRBD2
clone_size: once
j_call: TRBJ2-7
cdr3_aa: CASTDERLAFYEQYF
cdr3_nt: TGTGCCAGCACCGACGAGCGACTAGCGTTCTACGAGCAGTACTTC

v_call: TRBV6-5
d_call: NA
clone_size: few
j_call: TRBJ2-5
cdr3_aa: CASSYRDSRKGETQYF
cdr3_nt: TGTGCCAGCAGCTACCGGGACTCCCGAAAGGGAGAGACCCAGTACTTC

v_call: TRBV9
d_call: NA
clone_size: NA
j_call: TRBJ2-7
cdr3_aa: CASSVMSGSYEQYF
cdr3_nt: TGTGCCAGCAGCGTAATGAGCGGGTCCTACGAGCAGTACTTC

v_call: TRBV19
d_call: TRBD1
clone_size: NA
j_call: TRBJ1-2
cdr3_aa: CASSPPGPQAGGVDGYTF
cdr3_nt: TGTGCCAGTAGTCCTCCGGGCCCCCAGGCAGGGGGCGTAGATGGCTACACCTTC

v_call: TRBV9
d_call: NA
clone_size: NA
j_call: TRBJ2-2
cdr3_aa: CASRPGNTGELFF
cdr3_nt: TGTGCCAGCAGACCAGGGAACACCGGGGAGCTGTTTTTT

v_call: TRBV6-5
d_call: NA
clone_size: NA
j_call: TRBJ1-1
cdr3_aa: CASSYHHTNTEAFF
cdr3_nt: TGTGCCAGCAGTTACCACCACACGAACACTGAAGCTTTCTTT

v_call: TRBV4-2
d_call: NA
clone_size: few
j_call: TRBJ1-1
cdr3_aa: CASSLPRTGNPLNTEAFF
cdr3_nt: TGTGCCAGCAGCTTGCCCCGGACGGGAAATCCATTGAACACTGAAGCTTTCTTT

v_call: TRBV6-5
d_call: NA
clone_size: NA
j_call: TRBJ1-1
cdr3_aa: CASSYRGARRTEAFF
cdr3_nt: TGTGCCAGCAGTTACCGGGGAGCCCGACGGACTGAAGCTTTCTTT

v_call: TRBV2
d_call: TRBD1
clone_size: NA
j_call: TRBJ1-1
cdr3_aa: CASSQQGARGTEAFF
cdr3_nt: TGTGCCAGCAGCCAACAGGGGGCGAGGGGTACTGAAGCTTTCTTT

v_call: TRBV7-2
d_call: TRBD2
clone_size: NA
j_call: TRBJ2-5
cdr3_aa: CASSFGLAGVRQETQYF
cdr3_nt: TGTGCCAGCAGCTTCGGACTAGCGGGAGTAAGACAAGAGACCCAGTACTTC

v_call: TRBV2
d_call: TRBD1
clone_size: NA
j_call: TRBJ2-7
cdr3_aa: CASRARNGQGYEQYF
cdr3_nt: TGTGCCAGCAGGGCCCGTAATGGACAGGGTTACGAGCAGTACTTC

v_call: TRBV5-1
d_call: TRBD2
clone_size: NA
j_call: TRBJ2-7
cdr3_aa: CASSLDPGGDEQYF
cdr3_nt: TGCGCCAGCAGCTTGGATCCGGGAGGAGACGAGCAGTACTTC

v_call: TRBV18
d_call: TRBD2
clone_size: NA
j_call: TRBJ2-7
cdr3_aa: CASSPIGGGGSYEQYF
cdr3_nt: TGTGCCAGCTCACCAATCGGTGGCGGGGGGTCGTACGAGCAGTACTTC